A selection of T cell receptor beta chains follows, all from one sample in a study of cytomegalovirus exposure and HLA in healthy donors. Method: immunoSEQ multiplex PCR; TCRdb's copy keeps in-frame clones and lacks some. Here the sample spans some 180,000 clones, 75% to 90% being singletons. Sequencing input: PBMCs. These receptors came from a male donor in good health and CMV-seronegative. CDR3s include the opening cysteine and the closing phenylalanine or tryptophan. Fields, in order: CDR3 protein, CDR3 DNA, D gene, clone size, J gene, V gene. The D gene is left open where the match is weak. Part of the rows lack a size; the others show once, few, many or a class for expanded clones.

CDR3 protein: CASRNRQGNTEAFF
CDR3 DNA: TGTGCCAGTAGGAACAGACAGGGGAACACTGAAGCTTTCTTT
D gene: TRBD1
clone size: NA
J gene: TRBJ1-1
V gene: TRBV19

CDR3 protein: CASSSGGGNMNTEAFF
CDR3 DNA: TGTGCCAGCAGCTCCGGGGGGGGGAATATGAACACTGAAGCTTTCTTT
D gene: NA
clone size: NA
J gene: TRBJ1-1
V gene: TRBV5-4

CDR3 protein: CASSVGLVSGNTIYF
CDR3 DNA: TGTGCCAGCAGCGTCGGACTGGTCTCTGGAAACACCATATATTTT
D gene: NA
clone size: NA
J gene: TRBJ1-3
V gene: TRBV7-9

CDR3 protein: CASRGLYWVETQYF
CDR3 DNA: TGTGCCAGCAGGGGACTGTACTGGGTAGAGACCCAGTACTTC
D gene: NA
clone size: NA
J gene: TRBJ2-5
V gene: TRBV6-4

CDR3 protein: CASSMAGSSNQPQHF
CDR3 DNA: TGTGCCAGTAGTATGGCCGGGTCTAGCAATCAGCCCCAGCATTTT
D gene: NA
clone size: few
J gene: TRBJ1-5
V gene: TRBV19

CDR3 protein: CASSLDRGDTEAFF
CDR3 DNA: TGTGCCAGCAGCTTGGACAGGGGGGACACTGAAGCTTTCTTT
D gene: TRBD1
clone size: NA
J gene: TRBJ1-1
V gene: TRBV5-4

CDR3 protein: CASSLVGVTGNTIYF
CDR3 DNA: TGTGCCAGCAGCTTAGTCGGAGTAACTGGAAACACCATATATTTT
D gene: NA
clone size: few
J gene: TRBJ1-3
V gene: TRBV7-9

CDR3 protein: CASSLWQGTSVADTQYF
CDR3 DNA: TGTGCCAGCAGCTTATGGCAGGGCACCTCTGTCGCAGATACGCAGTATTTT
D gene: NA
clone size: NA
J gene: TRBJ2-3
V gene: TRBV13

CDR3 protein: CSVKRASNTGELFF
CDR3 DNA: TGCAGCGTTAAGAGGGCTTCGAACACCGGGGAGCTGTTTTTT
D gene: NA
clone size: once
J gene: TRBJ2-2
V gene: TRBV29-1

CDR3 protein: CASSFKEDTEAFF
CDR3 DNA: TGTGCCAGCAGCTTTAAAGAGGACACTGAAGCTTTCTTT
D gene: NA
clone size: NA
J gene: TRBJ1-1
V gene: TRBV2

CDR3 protein: CASSQAPGDQPQHF
CDR3 DNA: TGCGCCAGCAGCCAAGCCCCCGGGGATCAGCCCCAGCATTTT
D gene: NA
clone size: NA
J gene: TRBJ1-5
V gene: TRBV4-1